The T cell receptor beta chain described here comes from a study of blood T cells in healthy people across ages. Many counts were recorded for this clonotype. Trimming stripped 7 bases from V and 10 bases from J, with 11 bases between. Looked up from germline, CDR1 is KGHSH and CDR2 is LQKENI. The CDR3 is 11 residues long. Next came a second PCR, run for about 7 to 12 cycles, which used a sample-barcoded 5' primer along with a J-beta primer mix. CDR3-containing paired-end reads numbering at least 2.5 million came from each sample. From the 5' RACE reads, TCRdb called clonotypes with MiXCR, one entry per CDR3 protein. The repertoire holds around 870,000 distinct CDR3 sequences, under 30% seen once, with roughly 17% in the top ten.

The sample consisted of blood. The rearrangement uses TRBV18 and TRBJ2-1; D is unclear. The TCR comes from a woman older than 75 in good health. The CDR3 DNA reads TGTGCCAGCTATAGAAAGAAAGAGCAGTTCTTC. It specifies CASYRKKEQFF.